These T cell receptor beta chains were read from a single sample in a study of blood T cell repertoires in COVID-19. Assay: immunoSEQ multiplex PCR; the TCRdb copy retains only in-frame clones and omits some. Of a few hundred thousand clones listed, about 91% were seen once; the top ten hold around 2.5%. The specimen sequenced was peripheral blood. The receptors here all came from a person in their late teens or twenties with COVID-19, enrolled during active disease. Each CDR3 is given with its conserved first and last residue. The D gene is left open where the match is weak. The size field is filled for only some rows; it gives once, few, many or a size class.

abundance	v_gene	d_gene	j_gene	CDR3nt	CDR3aa
once	TRBV7-8	TRBD2	TRBJ2-5	TGTGCCAGCAGCGGGAGGGCCGGAGAGACCCAGTACTTC	CASSGRAGETQYF
once	TRBV29-1	TRBD2	TRBJ2-1	TGCAGCGTTGCTAGGACTAGCGACAATGAGCAGTTCTTC	CSVARTSDNEQFF
NA	TRBV6-5	NA	TRBJ1-1	TGTGCCAGCAGTTATTACGGGAACACTGAAGCTTTCTTT	CASSYYGNTEAFF
once	TRBV4-1	TRBD1	TRBJ2-5	TGCGCCAGCAGCCCCACAGGGGGCCTAGAGACCCAGTACTTC	CASSPTGGLETQYF
NA	TRBV20-1	NA	TRBJ1-1	TGCAGTGCTAGTCCTACTGTGAACACTGAAGCTTTCTTT	CSASPTVNTEAFF
NA	TRBV6-5	TRBD2	TRBJ2-7	TGTGCCAGCACCACCACTAGCGGCTCCTACGAGCAGTACTTC	CASTTTSGSYEQYF
NA	TRBV5-8	TRBD2	TRBJ2-1	TGTGCCAGCAGCTTGGAACTAGCGGGAGGGGATGAGCAGTTCTTC	CASSLELAGGDEQFF
NA	TRBV18	NA	TRBJ2-3	TGTGCCAGCTCACCACCGACAAGAGATACGCAGTATTTT	CASSPPTRDTQYF
NA	TRBV28	TRBD2	TRBJ2-3	TGTGCCAGCAGTTTATTAGCGGGAGCTGAAGTAGGCACAGATACGCAGTATTTT	CASSLLAGAEVGTDTQYF
NA	TRBV9	NA	TRBJ1-3	TGTGCCAGCAGCGTTTCCAGCACGGGGGGAAACACCATATATTTT	CASSVSSTGGNTIYF
NA	TRBV5-1	TRBD2	TRBJ2-5	TGCGCCAGCAGTTTACCGGGACTAGCGGGAGGGGGAGAGACCCAGTACTTC	CASSLPGLAGGGETQYF
NA	TRBV10-1	NA	TRBJ2-3	TGCGCCAGCAGTCCTGGGCGGGTAGATACGCAGTATTTT	CASSPGRVDTQYF
NA	TRBV6-5	TRBD1	TRBJ1-2	TGTGCCAGCAGTACAGGGGCGGAAAGCGGCTACACCTTC	CASSTGAESGYTF
NA	TRBV7-2	TRBD1	TRBJ2-7	TGTGCCAGCAGCTGGACAGGTTTGAGTGACGAGCAGTACTTC	CASSWTGLSDEQYF
NA	TRBV28	TRBD1	TRBJ1-3	TGTGCCAGCAGTCTCGGGACAGGGGGCTCTGGAAACACCATATATTTT	CASSLGTGGSGNTIYF
once	TRBV9	TRBD2	TRBJ2-5	TGTGCCAGCAGCGAGGGAAAGGCAGCGGGAGTTCTTAAGGAGACCCAGTACTTC	CASSEGKAAGVLKETQYF
NA	TRBV13	TRBD2	TRBJ2-1	TGTGCCAGCAGCCCCCCCCCAGCGGGAGTGCATAATGAGCAGTTCTTC	CASSPPPAGVHNEQFF
NA	TRBV3-1/TRBV3-2	TRBD2	TRBJ2-1	TGTGCCAGCAGCCGAGGGACTAGCGGGAGGGCCGTATCGGGCGAGCAGTTCTTC	CASSRGTSGRAVSGEQFF
few	TRBV27	NA	TRBJ2-1	TGTGCCAGCAGTTTAAAAGGGGGACGCCCCTACAATGAGCAGTTCTTC	CASSLKGGRPYNEQFF
once	TRBV24-1	NA	TRBJ2-5	TGTGCCACCAGTGATTTTGGGGGGCAAGAGACCCAGTACTTC	CATSDFGGQETQYF
NA	TRBV5-1	TRBD1	TRBJ1-4	TGCGCCAGCAGCATATTCGGACAGGGAGAAAATGAAAAACTGTTTTTT	CASSIFGQGENEKLFF
NA	TRBV21-1	NA	TRBJ1-1	TGTGCCAGCAGCACTGGCAGGGGGGTAACTGAAGCTTTCTTT	CASSTGRGVTEAFF
NA	TRBV3-1/TRBV3-2	NA	TRBJ1-1	TGTGCCAGCAGCCAACGGACTAACACTGAAGCTTTCTTT	CASSQRTNTEAFF
NA	TRBV4-3	NA	TRBJ2-5	TGCGCCAGCAGCCAAGACGCGGTGGGGACCCAGTACTTC	CASSQDAVGTQYF
NA	TRBV7-8	NA	TRBJ2-7	TGTGCCAGCAGCTCCATCGACAGAGCCCGGCAGTACTTC	CASSSIDRARQYF
few	TRBV4-3	NA	TRBJ1-1	TGCGCCAGCAGCCAGAAACAGGGAAGCATCACTGAAGCTTTCTTT	CASSQKQGSITEAFF
NA	TRBV18	TRBD1	TRBJ2-2	TGTGCCAGCTCAGAGAGGACAGGGGGTGACACCGGGGAGCTGTTTTTT	CASSERTGGDTGELFF
once	TRBV28	NA	TRBJ1-6	TGTGCCAGCAGTATCCCCGACAGAGTTGATAATTCACCCCTCCACTTT	CASSIPDRVDNSPLHF
NA	TRBV9	TRBD2	TRBJ2-2	TGTGCCAGCAGCGTAGGAGGGGCGGGAGATGTTGCCGGGGAGCTGTTTTTT	CASSVGGAGDVAGELFF
NA	TRBV2	TRBD1	TRBJ1-2	TGTGCCAGCAACGGACCGGGACAGGGATTCTATGGCTACACCTTC	CASNGPGQGFYGYTF
NA	TRBV12-3/TRBV12-4	NA	TRBJ2-5	TGTGCCAGCAGTTACAGAGAGACCCAGTACTTC	CASSYRETQYF
NA	TRBV3-1/TRBV3-2	TRBD2	TRBJ2-7	TGTGCCAGCAGCCAGGGACTAGCGGGAGGCGAGCAGTACTTC	CASSQGLAGGEQYF
NA	TRBV15	TRBD1	TRBJ1-5	TGTGCCACCAGCAGACAGACAGGGGTAGGTCAGCCCCAGCATTTT	CATSRQTGVGQPQHF
once	TRBV6-2/TRBV6-3	NA	TRBJ2-5	TGTGCCAGCAGTTATTCGGAGACCCAGTACTTC	CASSYSETQYF
NA	TRBV7-8	NA	TRBJ2-7	TGTGCCAGCAGCTTATTAGTCGGGGACGAGCAGTACTTC	CASSLLVGDEQYF
NA	TRBV5-1	NA	TRBJ2-7	TGCGCCAGCAAGAGGGACTCCTACGAGCAGTACTTC	CASKRDSYEQYF
NA	TRBV30	NA	TRBJ1-5	TGTGCCTGGAGCTCAGGTACCTATCAGCCCCAGCATTTT	CAWSSGTYQPQHF
NA	TRBV6-1	NA	TRBJ2-1	TGTGCCAGCAGTGAACTTTCCCCTAAAAGAGGCAATGAGCAGTTCTTC	CASSELSPKRGNEQFF
NA	TRBV5-1	NA	TRBJ2-7	TGCGCCAGCAGCTTGAGTTCCGGGATCCACGAGCAGTACTTC	CASSLSSGIHEQYF
NA	TRBV7-5	NA	TRBJ2-4	TGTGCCAGAAGCCGACAGTTAAACATTCAGTACTTC	CARSRQLNIQYF
NA	TRBV24-1	TRBD1	TRBJ2-2	TGTGCCACCGCCGGGACAGGGGTCACCGGGGAGCTGTTTTTT	CATAGTGVTGELFF
NA	TRBV4-3	NA	TRBJ2-5	TGCGCCAGCAGCCAAGACCAGACACGCCAAGAGACCCAGTACTTC	CASSQDQTRQETQYF
NA	TRBV7-3	NA	TRBJ1-1	TGTGCCAGCAGCTTAGTCTCGGACACTGAAGCTTTCTTT	CASSLVSDTEAFF